This section outlines one T cell receptor beta chain sequence together with its context. The antigen is undetermined. The same CDR3 also results from other DNA sequences found in this sample. The data belong to a study of radiotherapy plus CTLA-4 blockade in lung cancer. Regarding the study as a whole: Early blood T cell clone changes and increased post-radiation serum interferon-beta were reportedly the strongest response predictors.

CDR3 length equals 13 residues. Germline loops: CDR1 SGHRS, CDR2 YFSETQ. V was pared by 4 bases and J by 4 bases, with 2 bases of the junction left unmatched. It was focal radiation plus CTLA-4 blockade with ipilimumab that patients with chemo-refractory metastatic non-small-cell lung cancer received. TCRdb keeps only in-frame clones here, not all; method: immunoSEQ multiplex PCR. The top ten clones hold roughly 3.5% of a sample with tens of thousands of clones, 65% to 80% of them seen once. This sequence was found in a human donor with non-small cell lung cancer who had a partial response to radiotherapy plus ipilimumab. Sample: peripheral blood, taken from a patient treated with radiotherapy plus ipilimumab. This chain links TRBV5-1 with TRBJ2-5; 9 positions match TRBD1. The DNA for the CDR3 is TGCGCCAGCAGCCTGGGACAGGGAGAGACCCAGTACTTC. It is translated as CASSLGQGETQYF. The full variable domain, with the rest looked up from reference TRBV5-1 and TRBJ2-5, is KAGVTQTPRYLIKTRGQQVTLSCSPISGHRSVSWYQQTPGQGLQFLFEYFSETQRNKGNFPGRFSGRQFSNSRSEMNVSTLELGDSALYLCASSLGQGETQYFGPGTRLLVL.